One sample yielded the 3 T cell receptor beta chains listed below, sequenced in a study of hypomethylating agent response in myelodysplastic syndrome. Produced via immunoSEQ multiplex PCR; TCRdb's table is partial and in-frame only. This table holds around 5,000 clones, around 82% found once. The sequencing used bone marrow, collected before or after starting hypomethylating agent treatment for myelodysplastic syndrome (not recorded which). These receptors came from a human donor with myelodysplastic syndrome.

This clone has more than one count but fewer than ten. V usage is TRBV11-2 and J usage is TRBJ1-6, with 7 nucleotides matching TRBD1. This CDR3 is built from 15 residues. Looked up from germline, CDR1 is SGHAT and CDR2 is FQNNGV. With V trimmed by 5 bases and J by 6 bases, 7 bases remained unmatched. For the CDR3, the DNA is TGTGCCAGCAGCCGAACGGACAGGTTTAATTCACCCCTCCACTTT. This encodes CASSRTDRFNSPLHF.

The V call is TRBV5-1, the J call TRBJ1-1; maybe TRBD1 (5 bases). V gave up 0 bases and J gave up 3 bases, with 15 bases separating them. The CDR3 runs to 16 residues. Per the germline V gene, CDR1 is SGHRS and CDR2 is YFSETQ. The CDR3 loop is CASSLGGSTHHTEAFF. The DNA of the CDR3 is TGCGCCAGCAGCTTGGGGGGCAGCACGCATCACACTGAAGCTTTCTTT.

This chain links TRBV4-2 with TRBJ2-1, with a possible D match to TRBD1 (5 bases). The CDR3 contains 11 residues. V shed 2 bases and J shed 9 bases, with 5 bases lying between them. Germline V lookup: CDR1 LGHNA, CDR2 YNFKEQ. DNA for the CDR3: TGTGCCAGCAGCCAAACAGGTGAGCAGTTCTTC. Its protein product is CASSQTGEQFF.